This record looks at one T cell receptor (beta chain) sequence and its context. The data are from a study of cytomegalovirus exposure and HLA in healthy donors. As for the study in general: In terms of ancestry, the Caucasian-associated cluster contained about four fifths of the approximately 420 genotyped donors.

PCR amplification relied on 60 Vbeta primers (plus 13 Jbeta primers). Libraries were prepared by immunoSEQ multiplex PCR; TCRdb keeps only in-frame clonotypes and omits some of them. The table includes 150,000 to 200,000 clones, over 70% detected once. V was pared by 7 bases and J by 6 bases, with 9 bases of the junction left unmatched. This CDR3 contains 14 residues. Germline V gene sequence: CDR1 LNHDA, CDR2 SQIVND (reference sequence). The clonotype comes from a woman younger than 30 in good health and CMV-seronegative. The source material was PBMCs. The chain couples TRBV19 to TRBJ1-5; 7 bases line up with TRBD1. CDR3 protein: CASKSGTAVQPQHF. The CDR3, as DNA: TGTGCCAGTAAATCCGGGACAGCGGTTCAGCCCCAGCATTTT.